A selection of T cell receptor beta chains follows, all from one sample in a study of shared clonotypes between healthy human individuals. Sequenced by immunoSEQ multiplex PCR; TCRdb stores in-frame clones only, minus some. The sample includes around 600,000 clones, 85% to 95% of them seen just once. What was sequenced was naive CD8+ T cells sorted from blood. These receptors were obtained from a woman aged 25 to 39 in good health. The CDR3 runs from the conserved cysteine through the conserved F or W. The order of the fields is V gene, J gene, D gene, CDR3 protein, CDR3 DNA. A D gene is named only where the DNA matches it firmly.

TRBV13,TRBJ2-3,NA,CASSAETGTSTDTQYF,TGTGCCAGCAGCGCCGAGACAGGAACTAGCACAGATACGCAGTATTTT
TRBV19,TRBJ2-3,TRBD2,CASMREEEDTQYF,TGTGCCAGTATGCGGGAGGAAGAAGATACGCAGTATTTT
TRBV2,TRBJ2-7,NA,CASSYGEQYF,TGTGCCAGCAGCTATGGTGAGCAGTACTTC
TRBV28,TRBJ2-7,NA,CASSLSGSRYEQYF,TGTGCCAGCAGTTTATCAGGGAGTAGATACGAGCAGTACTTC
TRBV2,TRBJ1-1,TRBD1,CASGQGQNTEAFF,TGTGCCAGCGGACAGGGCCAGAACACTGAAGCTTTCTTT
TRBV27,TRBJ2-2,TRBD2,CASSLLAGGSNTGELFF,TGTGCCAGCTCATTACTAGCGGGAGGGAGCAACACCGGGGAGCTGTTTTTT
TRBV27,TRBJ2-1,NA,CASNGGEVTGEQFF,TGTGCCAGCAACGGCGGGGAGGTTACTGGTGAGCAGTTCTTC
TRBV4-1,TRBJ2-5,TRBD2,CASSQGIAGVEQYF,TGCGCCAGCAGCCAAGGAATAGCGGGAGTAGAGCAGTACTTC
TRBV18,TRBJ2-3,TRBD2,CASSQLRSGETTDTQYF,TGTGCCAGCTCACAACTCAGGAGCGGGGAGACCACAGATACGCAGTATTTT
TRBV5-6,TRBJ2-3,NA,CASSLALSTDTQYF,TGTGCCAGCAGCCTAGCGTTAAGCACAGATACGCAGTATTTT
TRBV5-1,TRBJ2-1,NA,CASSLSRGQSSYNEQFF,TGCGCCAGCAGCTTGAGTCGGGGGCAAAGCTCCTACAATGAGCAGTTCTTC
TRBV6-5,TRBJ2-1,NA,CASSYADAAYNEQFF,TGTGCCAGCAGTTACGCCGATGCAGCGTACAATGAGCAGTTCTTC